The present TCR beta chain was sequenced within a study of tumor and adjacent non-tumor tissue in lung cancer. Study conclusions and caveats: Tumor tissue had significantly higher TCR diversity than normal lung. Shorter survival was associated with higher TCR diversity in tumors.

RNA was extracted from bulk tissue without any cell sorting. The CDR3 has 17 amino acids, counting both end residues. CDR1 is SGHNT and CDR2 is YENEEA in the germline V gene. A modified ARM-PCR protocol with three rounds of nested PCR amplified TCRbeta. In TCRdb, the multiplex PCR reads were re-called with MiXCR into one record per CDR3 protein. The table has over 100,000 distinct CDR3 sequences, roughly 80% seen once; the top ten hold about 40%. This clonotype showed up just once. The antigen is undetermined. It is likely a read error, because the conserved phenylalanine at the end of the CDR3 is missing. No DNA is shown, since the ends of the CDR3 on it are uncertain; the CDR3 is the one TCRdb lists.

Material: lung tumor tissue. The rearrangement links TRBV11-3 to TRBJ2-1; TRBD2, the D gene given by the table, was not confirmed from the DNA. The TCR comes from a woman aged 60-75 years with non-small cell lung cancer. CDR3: CASSSELTSVSHNERFS.